The 9 T cell receptor beta chains given below trace back to one sample, sequenced in a study of blood T cell repertoires in COVID-19. Assay used: immunoSEQ multiplex PCR; TCRdb lists only in-frame clones, some missing. Among 400,000 or so clones listed, approximately 90% were seen once. Sequenced material: PBMCs or T cells enriched from blood (not recorded which). The receptors originated from a man aged 30-40 years who had recovered from COVID-19.

This chain connects TRBV7-2 to TRBJ2-1; D not certain. CDR1 SGHTA and CDR2 FQGNSA come from the germline V gene. The CDR3 sequence is 14 residues long. V lost 1 base and J lost 0, with 4 bases in between. CDR3 DNA: TGTGCCAGCAGCTTAGGGAGCTCCTACAATGAGCAGTTCTTC. The encoded protein is CASSLGSSYNEQFF.

This rearrangement joins TRBV4-2 to TRBJ1-2; possibly TRBD1 for D (6 bases). There are 14 residues in the CDR3. Trimming left V 0 bases short and J 6 bases short, with 11 bases between. Germline CDR1 and CDR2: LGHNA and YNFKEQ. Here the CDR3 DNA reads TGTGCCAGCAGCCAAGATAGGGCAGGGGATGGCTACACCTTC. Protein sequence: CASSQDRAGDGYTF.

A single count supports this clone. The chain uses TRBV7-9 and TRBJ1-1; 8 bases match TRBD1. This CDR3 is built from 17 residues. Germline CDR1 and CDR2: SEHNR and FQNEAQ (reference sequence). Trimming at V came to 4 bases and at J to 1 base, leaving 11 bases not matched to a gene. This CDR3 is CASSSLTGGIRNTEAFF. The CDR3 DNA follows: TGTGCCAGCAGCTCCCTTACAGGGGGTATAAGGAACACTGAAGCTTTCTTT. Full variable domain (outside the CDR3, taken from reference TRBV7-9 and TRBJ1-1): DTGVSQNPRHKITKRGQNVTFRCDPISEHNRLYWYRQTLGQGPEFLTYFQNEAQLEKSRLLSDRFSAERPKGSFSTLEIQRTEQGDSAMYLCASSSLTGGIRNTEAFFGQGTRLTVV.

Remarks on this clone: Within the sample, other DNA sequences also encode this same CDR3. The chain has TRBV5-1 and TRBJ2-7; D is uncertain. The germline V and J ends were trimmed by 0 bases and 3 bases, with 7 bases remaining between them. The CDR3 runs 13 residues. Germline values: CDR1 SGHRS, CDR2 YFSETQ. The CDR3 coding sequence is TGCGCCAGCAGCTTGGCTGGCCTCTACGAGCAGTACTTC. It yields the protein CASSLAGLYEQYF.

This chain links TRBV7-8 with TRBJ2-7, with TRBD2 identical over 7 bases. The V gene's germline CDR1 is SGHVS and CDR2 FQNEAQ. The junction had 3 bases not matched to a gene; V was cut back by 1 base and J by 0 bases. The CDR3 totals 15 residues. CDR3 sequence reads: CASSLVGGSSYEQYF. The CDR3 bases are TGTGCCAGCAGCTTAGTCGGCGGGAGCTCCTACGAGCAGTACTTC.

V is TRBV7-2 and J is TRBJ2-3; 11 bases match TRBD2. The V gene's germline CDR1 is SGHTA and CDR2 FQGNSA. Losses at the gene ends were 1 base for V and 6 bases for J; bases not matched to a gene: 6. The CDR3 is made up of 16 amino acids. CDR3 bases: TGTGCCAGCAGCTTAGTGCTAGCGGGAGGTACGGATACGCAGTATTTT. Translation: CASSLVLAGGTDTQYF.

This chain uses TRBV19 with TRBJ1-2; D gene ambiguous. The germline gives CDR1 LNHDA, CDR2 SQIVND (reference sequence). V dropped 5 bases and J dropped 8 bases, with 12 bases sitting between them. The CDR3 is 12 residues long. The chain's CDR3 is CASSVSAGGYTF. The CDR3 bases are TGTGCCAGTAGTGTGTCCGCGGGGGGCTACACCTTC.

V gene TRBV27 combines with J gene TRBJ2-7, with 7 bases that match TRBD1. The CDR3 has 17 amino acids. Germline lookup yields CDR1 MNHEY and CDR2 SMNVEV (reference sequence). V was clipped by 3 bases and J by 7 bases; unmatched bases: 18. The CDR3 here is CASSFLMGDLTGQEQYF. As DNA, the CDR3 is TGTGCCAGCAGTTTCTTGATGGGCGACCTGACAGGGCAGGAGCAGTACTTC.

The chain links TRBV10-3 to TRBJ2-1, with 16 bases that match TRBD2. V lost 6 bases, J lost 5 bases, and 7 bases stayed unmatched. In germline, CDR1 is ENHRY, CDR2 SYGVKD. This CDR3 is 17 amino acids long. DNA for the CDR3: TGTGCCATCAGATCGGGACTAGCGGGAGGGCCCCACAATGAGCAGTTCTTC. This gives the protein CAIRSGLAGGPHNEQFF.